The clone carrying this T cell receptor (beta chain) was seen repeatedly, ten times or more. Antigen: not known. The sample comes from a study of identical twins. Donors were all healthy Caucasians. Per germline, CDR1 SQVTM and CDR2 ANQGSEA. V was pared by 0 bases and J by 5 bases, with 11 bases between. CDR3 length equals 13 residues. TCRdb processed the 5' RACE reads anew with MiXCR; each CDR3 protein has one entry. The table includes some 630,000 distinct CDR3 sequences, 7% to 7.5% detected once. Whole-study findings and limits: Invariant MAIT and iNKT cells could partly confound zero-insertion analyses. Fewer insertions characterized abundant cord blood beta clonotypes, whereas memory repertoires showed none.

These same records also appear under a second study, on yellow fever vaccine responses in identical twins.

This sequence was found in a woman aged 18 to 35 in good health. Sequencing was performed on PBMCs. The V gene is TRBV29-1, the J gene TRBJ2-7; weak D call: TRBD1 (6 bases). CDR3 sequence reads: CSVEEGAWDEQYF. The CDR3 DNA reads TGCAGCGTTGAAGAGGGGGCGTGGGACGAGCAGTACTTC.